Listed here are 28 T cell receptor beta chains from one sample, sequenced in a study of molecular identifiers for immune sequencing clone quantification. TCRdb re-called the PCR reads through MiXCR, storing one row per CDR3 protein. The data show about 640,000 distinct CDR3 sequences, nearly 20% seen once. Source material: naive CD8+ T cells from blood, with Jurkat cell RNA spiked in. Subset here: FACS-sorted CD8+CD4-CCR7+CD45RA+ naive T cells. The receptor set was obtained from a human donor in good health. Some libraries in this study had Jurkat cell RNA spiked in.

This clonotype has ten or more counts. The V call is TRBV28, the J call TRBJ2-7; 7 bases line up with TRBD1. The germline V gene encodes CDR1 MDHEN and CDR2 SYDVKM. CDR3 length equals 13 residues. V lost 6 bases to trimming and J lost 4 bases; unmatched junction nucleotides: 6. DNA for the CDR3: TGTGCCAGCAGAAGGGACAGCGAATACGAGCAGTACTTC. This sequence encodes CASRRDSEYEQYF.

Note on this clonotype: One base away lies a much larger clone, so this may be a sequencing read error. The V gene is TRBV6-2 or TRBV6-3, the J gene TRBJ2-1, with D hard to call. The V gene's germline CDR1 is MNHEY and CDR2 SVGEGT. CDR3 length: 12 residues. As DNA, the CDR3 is TGTGCCTGCAGTTACGTGGTCAATGAGCAGTTCTTC. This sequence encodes CACSYVVNEQFF.

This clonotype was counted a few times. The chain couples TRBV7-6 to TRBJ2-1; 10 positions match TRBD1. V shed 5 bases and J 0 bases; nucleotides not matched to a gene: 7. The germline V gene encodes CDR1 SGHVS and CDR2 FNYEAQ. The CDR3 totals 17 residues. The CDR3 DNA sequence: TGTGCCAGCAGCCGTGGACAGGGGGGAAGCTCCTACAATGAGCAGTTCTTC. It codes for CASSRGQGGSSYNEQFF.

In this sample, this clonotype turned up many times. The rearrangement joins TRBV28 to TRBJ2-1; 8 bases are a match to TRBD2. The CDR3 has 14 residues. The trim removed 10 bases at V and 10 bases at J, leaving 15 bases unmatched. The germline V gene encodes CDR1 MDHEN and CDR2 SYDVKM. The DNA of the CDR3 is TGTGCCACCCAAGCGGGAGTTACTGTTGGGGAGCAGTTCTTC. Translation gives CATQAGVTVGEQFF.

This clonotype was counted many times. The CDR3 spells CASSLFDNQPQHF. DNA for the CDR3: TGTGCCAGCAGTTTATTCGACAATCAGCCCCAGCATTTT. The chain couples TRBV28 to TRBJ1-5; D call uncertain. V was cut by 1 base and J by 3 bases, with 4 bases left in between. Germline CDR1 is MDHEN and CDR2 is SYDVKM. The CDR3 contains 13 residues.

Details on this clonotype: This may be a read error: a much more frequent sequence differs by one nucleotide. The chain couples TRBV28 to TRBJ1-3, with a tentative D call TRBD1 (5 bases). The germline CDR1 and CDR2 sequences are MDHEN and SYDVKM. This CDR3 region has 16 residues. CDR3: CAGSFVRQFSGNTIYF. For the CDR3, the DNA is TGTGCCGGCAGTTTCGTTCGACAGTTCTCTGGAAACACCATATATTTT.

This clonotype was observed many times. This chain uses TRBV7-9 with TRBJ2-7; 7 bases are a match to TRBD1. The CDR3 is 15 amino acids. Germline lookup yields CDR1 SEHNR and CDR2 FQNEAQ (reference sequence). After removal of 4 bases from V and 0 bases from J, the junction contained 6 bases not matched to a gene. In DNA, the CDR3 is TGTGCCAGCAGCTCCGGACAGGACCTCTCCTACGAGCAGTACTTC. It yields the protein CASSSGQDLSYEQYF.

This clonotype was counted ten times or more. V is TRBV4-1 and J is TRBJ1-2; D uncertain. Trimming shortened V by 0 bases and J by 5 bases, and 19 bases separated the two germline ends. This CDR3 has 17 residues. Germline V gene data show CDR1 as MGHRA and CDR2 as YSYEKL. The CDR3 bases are TGCGCCAGCAGCCAAGATATCAAAAGTCTGGGGATGTATGGCTACACCTTC. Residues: CASSQDIKSLGMYGYTF.

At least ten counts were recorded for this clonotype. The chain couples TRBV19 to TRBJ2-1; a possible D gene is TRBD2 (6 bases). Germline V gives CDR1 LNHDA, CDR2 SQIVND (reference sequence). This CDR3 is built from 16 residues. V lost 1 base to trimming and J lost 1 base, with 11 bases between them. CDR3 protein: CASSIGSGGSYNEQFF. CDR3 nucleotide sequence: TGTGCCAGTAGTATAGGTTCCGGGGGTTCCTACAATGAGCAGTTCTTC.

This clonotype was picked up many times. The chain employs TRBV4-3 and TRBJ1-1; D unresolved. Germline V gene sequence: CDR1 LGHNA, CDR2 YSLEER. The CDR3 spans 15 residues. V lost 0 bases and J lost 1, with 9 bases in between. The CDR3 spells CASSQDGRPNTEAFF. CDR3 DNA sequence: TGCGCCAGCAGCCAAGATGGGAGACCGAACACTGAAGCTTTCTTT.

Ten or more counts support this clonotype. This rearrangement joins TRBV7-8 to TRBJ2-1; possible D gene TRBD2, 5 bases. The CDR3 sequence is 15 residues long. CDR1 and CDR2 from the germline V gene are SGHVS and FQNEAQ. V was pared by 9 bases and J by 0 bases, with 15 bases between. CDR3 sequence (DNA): TGTGCCAGTAGTTTAGCGCCCAGCTCCTACAATGAGCAGTTCTTC. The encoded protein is CASSLAPSSYNEQFF. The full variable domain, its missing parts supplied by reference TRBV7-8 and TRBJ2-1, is GAGVSQSPRYKVAKRGQDVALRCDPISGHVSLFWYQQALGQGPEFLTYFQNEAQLDKSGLPSDRFFAERPEGSVSTLKIQRTQQEDSAVYLCASSLAPSSYNEQFFGPGTRLTVL.

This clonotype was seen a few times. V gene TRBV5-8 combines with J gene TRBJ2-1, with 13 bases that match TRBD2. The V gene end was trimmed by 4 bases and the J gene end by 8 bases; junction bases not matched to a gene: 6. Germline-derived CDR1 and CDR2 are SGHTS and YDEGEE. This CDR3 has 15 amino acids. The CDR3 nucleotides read TGTGCCAGCAGCCTTACTAGCGGGAGGGCCGATGAGCAGTTCTTC. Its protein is CASSLTSGRADEQFF.

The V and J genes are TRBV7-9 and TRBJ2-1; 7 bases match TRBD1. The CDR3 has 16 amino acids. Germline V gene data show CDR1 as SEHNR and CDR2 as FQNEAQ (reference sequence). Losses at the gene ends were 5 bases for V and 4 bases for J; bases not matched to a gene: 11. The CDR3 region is CASSRGQTVQYNEQFF. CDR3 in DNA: TGTGCCAGCAGCCGGGGACAGACGGTACAATACAATGAGCAGTTCTTC.

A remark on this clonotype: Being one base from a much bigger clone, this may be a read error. For the CDR3, the DNA is TGTGCCAGTTGTCCCTGGACAGGCTACAATGAGCAGTTCTTC. It encodes CASCPWTGYNEQFF. V gene TRBV19 combines with J gene TRBJ2-1, with 7 bases lining up with TRBD1. Unmatched junction bases numbered 7, after V lost 8 bases and J lost 3 bases. The CDR3 is 14 residues long. Germline values: CDR1 LNHDA, CDR2 SQIVND (reference sequence). Using reference TRBV19 and TRBJ2-1 for the parts outside the CDR3, the full variable domain is DGGITQSPKYLFRKEGQNVTLSCEQNLNHDAMYWYRQDPGQGLRLIYYSQIVNDFQKGDIAEGYSVSREKKESFPLTVTSAQKNPTAFYLCASCPWTGYNEQFFGPGTRLTVL.

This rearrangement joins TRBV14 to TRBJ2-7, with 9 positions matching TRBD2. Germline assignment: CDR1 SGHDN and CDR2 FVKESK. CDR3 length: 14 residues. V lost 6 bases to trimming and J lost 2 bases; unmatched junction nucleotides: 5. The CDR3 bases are TGTGCCAGCAGTAGGAGCGGGAGGCCCTACGAGCAGTACTTC. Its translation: CASSRSGRPYEQYF.

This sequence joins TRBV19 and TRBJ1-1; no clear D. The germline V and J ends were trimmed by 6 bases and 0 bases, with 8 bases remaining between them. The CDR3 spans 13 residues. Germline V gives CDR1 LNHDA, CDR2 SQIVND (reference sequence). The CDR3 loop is CASSINMNTEAFF. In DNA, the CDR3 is TGTGCCAGTAGCATAAACATGAACACTGAAGCTTTCTTT.

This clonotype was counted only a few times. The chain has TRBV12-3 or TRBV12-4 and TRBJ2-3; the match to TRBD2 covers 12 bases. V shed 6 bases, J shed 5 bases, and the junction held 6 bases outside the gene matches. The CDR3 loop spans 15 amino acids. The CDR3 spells CASSRTSGVRDTQYF. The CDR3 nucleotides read TGTGCCAGCAGCCGGACTAGCGGGGTTAGAGATACGCAGTATTTT.

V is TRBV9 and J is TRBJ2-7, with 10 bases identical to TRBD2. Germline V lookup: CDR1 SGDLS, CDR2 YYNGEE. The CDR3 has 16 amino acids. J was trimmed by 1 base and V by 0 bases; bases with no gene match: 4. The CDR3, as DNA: TGTGCCAGCAGCGTAGGAGGAGCGGGAGGGTCCTACGAGCAGTACTTC. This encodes CASSVGGAGGSYEQYF.

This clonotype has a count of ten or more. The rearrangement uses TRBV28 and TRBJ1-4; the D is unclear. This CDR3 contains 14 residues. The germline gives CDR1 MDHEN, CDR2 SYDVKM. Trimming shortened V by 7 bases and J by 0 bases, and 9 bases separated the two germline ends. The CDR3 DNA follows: TGTGCCAGCAAGGGCAGCTCAACTAATGAAAAACTGTTTTTT. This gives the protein CASKGSSTNEKLFF.

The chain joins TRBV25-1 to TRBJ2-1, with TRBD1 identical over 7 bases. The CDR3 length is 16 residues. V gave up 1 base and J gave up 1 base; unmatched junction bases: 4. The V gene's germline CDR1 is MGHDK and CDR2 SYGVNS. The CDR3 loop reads CASSELVGQSYNEQFF. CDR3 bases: TGTGCCAGCAGTGAATTAGTGGGACAGTCCTACAATGAGCAGTTCTTC. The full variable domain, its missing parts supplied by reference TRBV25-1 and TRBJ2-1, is EADIYQTPRYLVIGTGKKITLECSQTMGHDKMYWYQQDPGMELHLIHYSYGVNSTEKGDLSSESTVSRIRTEHFPLTLESARPSHTSQYLCASSELVGQSYNEQFFGPGTRLTVL.

This CDR3 is CASSLRQGPLNEQFF. CDR3 coding DNA: TGTGCCAGCAGCCTACGACAGGGCCCTTTGAATGAGCAGTTCTTC. The chain combines TRBV5-6 with TRBJ2-1; 7 nucleotides agree with TRBD1. The CDR3 length is 15 residues. With 4 bases clipped from V and 7 bases from J, the junction kept 11 bases outside the gene matches. Germline CDR1 reads SGHDT; CDR2 reads YYEEEE.

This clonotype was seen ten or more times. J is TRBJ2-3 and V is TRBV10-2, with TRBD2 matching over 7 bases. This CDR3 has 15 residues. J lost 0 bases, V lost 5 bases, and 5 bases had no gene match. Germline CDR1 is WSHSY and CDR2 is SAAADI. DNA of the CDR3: TGCGCCAGCAGTCCCGGGACTACCAGCACAGATACGCAGTATTTT. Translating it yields CASSPGTTSTDTQYF.

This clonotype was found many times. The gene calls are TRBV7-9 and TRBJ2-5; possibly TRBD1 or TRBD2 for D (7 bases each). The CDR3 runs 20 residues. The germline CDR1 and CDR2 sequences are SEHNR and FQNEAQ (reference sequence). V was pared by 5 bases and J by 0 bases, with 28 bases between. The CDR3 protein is CASSQTSVGGTAVYQETQYF. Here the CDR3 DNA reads TGTGCCAGCAGCCAAACCTCCGTGGGGGGGACAGCCGTCTACCAAGAGACCCAGTACTTC. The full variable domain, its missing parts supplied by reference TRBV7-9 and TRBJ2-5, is DTGVSQNPRHKITKRGQNVTFRCDPISEHNRLYWYRQTLGQGPEFLTYFQNEAQLEKSRLLSDRFSAERPKGSFSTLEIQRTEQGDSAMYLCASSQTSVGGTAVYQETQYFGPGTRLLVL.

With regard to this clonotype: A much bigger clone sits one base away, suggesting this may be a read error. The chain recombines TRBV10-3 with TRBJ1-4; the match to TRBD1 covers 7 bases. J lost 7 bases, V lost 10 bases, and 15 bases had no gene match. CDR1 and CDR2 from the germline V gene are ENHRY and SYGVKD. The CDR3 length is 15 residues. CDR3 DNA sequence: TGTGCCAGGTCCCGACAGGGCTACCGTAGTGAAAAACTGTTTTTT. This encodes CARSRQGYRSEKLFF.

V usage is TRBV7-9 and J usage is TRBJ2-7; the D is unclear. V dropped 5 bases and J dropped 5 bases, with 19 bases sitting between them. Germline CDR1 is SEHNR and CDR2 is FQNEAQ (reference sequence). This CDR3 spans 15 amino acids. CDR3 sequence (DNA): TGTGCCAGCAGCCCCTATAAGGACGGCCCCCACGAGCAGTACTTC. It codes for CASSPYKDGPHEQYF.

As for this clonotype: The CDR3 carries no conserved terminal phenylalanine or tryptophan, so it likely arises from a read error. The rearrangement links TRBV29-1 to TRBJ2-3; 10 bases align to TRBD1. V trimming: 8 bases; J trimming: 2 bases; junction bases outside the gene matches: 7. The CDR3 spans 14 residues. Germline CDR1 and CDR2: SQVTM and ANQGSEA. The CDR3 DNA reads TGCAGCCCGAGGGGACAGGGGTACACAGATACGCAGTATCTA. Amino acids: CSPRGQGYTDTQYL.

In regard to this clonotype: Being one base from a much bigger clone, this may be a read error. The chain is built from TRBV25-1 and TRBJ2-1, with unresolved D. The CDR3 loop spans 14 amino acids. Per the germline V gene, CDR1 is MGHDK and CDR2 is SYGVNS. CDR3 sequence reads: CASRDSSSYDEQFF. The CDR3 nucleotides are TGTGCCAGCAGAGACTCGAGCTCCTACGATGAGCAGTTCTTC. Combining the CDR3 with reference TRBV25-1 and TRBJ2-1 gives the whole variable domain EADIYQTPRYLVIGTGKKITLECSQTMGHDKMYWYQQDPGMELHLIHYSYGVNSTEKGDLSSESTVSRIRTEHFPLTLESARPSHTSQYLCASRDSSSYDEQFFGPGTRLTVL.

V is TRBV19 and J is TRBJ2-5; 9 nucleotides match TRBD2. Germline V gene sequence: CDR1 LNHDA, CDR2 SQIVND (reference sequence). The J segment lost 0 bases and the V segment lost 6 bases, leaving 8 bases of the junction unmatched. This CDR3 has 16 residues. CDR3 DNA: TGTGCCAGTAGCCCGGGCGGGGGGGGGTACCAAGAGACCCAGTACTTC. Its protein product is CASSPGGGGYQETQYF.